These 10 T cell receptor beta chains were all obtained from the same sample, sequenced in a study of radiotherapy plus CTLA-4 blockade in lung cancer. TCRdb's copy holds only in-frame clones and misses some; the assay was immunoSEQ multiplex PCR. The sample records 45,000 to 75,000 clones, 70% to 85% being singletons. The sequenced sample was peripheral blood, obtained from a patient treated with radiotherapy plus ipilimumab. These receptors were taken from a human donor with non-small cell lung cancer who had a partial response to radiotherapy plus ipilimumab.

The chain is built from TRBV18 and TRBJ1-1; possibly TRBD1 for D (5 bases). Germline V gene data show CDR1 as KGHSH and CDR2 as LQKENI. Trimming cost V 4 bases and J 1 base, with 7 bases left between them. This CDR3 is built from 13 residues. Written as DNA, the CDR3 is TGTGCCAGCTCACGGGGCCCGAACACTGAAGCTTTCTTT. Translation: CASSRGPNTEAFF.

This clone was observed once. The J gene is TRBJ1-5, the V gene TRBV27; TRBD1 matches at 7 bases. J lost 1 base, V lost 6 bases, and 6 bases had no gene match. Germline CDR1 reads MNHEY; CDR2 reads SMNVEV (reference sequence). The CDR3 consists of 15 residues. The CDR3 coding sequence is TGTGCCAGCAGGGCAGGGGGGAGCAGCAATCAGCCCCAGCATTTT. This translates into CASRAGGSSNQPQHF.

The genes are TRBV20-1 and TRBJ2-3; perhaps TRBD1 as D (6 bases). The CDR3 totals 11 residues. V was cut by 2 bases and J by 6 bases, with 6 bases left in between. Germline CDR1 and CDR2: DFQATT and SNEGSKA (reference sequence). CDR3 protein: CSARTGDTQYF. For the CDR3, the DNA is TGCAGTGCTAGAACAGGGGATACGCAGTATTTT.

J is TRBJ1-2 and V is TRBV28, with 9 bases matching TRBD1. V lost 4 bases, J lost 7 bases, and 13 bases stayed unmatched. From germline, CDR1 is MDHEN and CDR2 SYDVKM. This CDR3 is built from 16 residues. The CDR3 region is CASSSYPGTGIGGYTF. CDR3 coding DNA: TGTGCCAGCAGTTCCTATCCCGGGACAGGGATTGGTGGCTACACCTTC.

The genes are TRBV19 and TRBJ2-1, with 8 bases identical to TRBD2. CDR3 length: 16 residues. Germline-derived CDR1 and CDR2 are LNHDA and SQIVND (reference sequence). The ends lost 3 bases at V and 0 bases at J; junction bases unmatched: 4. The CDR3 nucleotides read TGTGCCAGTAGTATTTTAGCGGGGCTCTCCTACAATGAGCAGTTCTTC. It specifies CASSILAGLSYNEQFF.

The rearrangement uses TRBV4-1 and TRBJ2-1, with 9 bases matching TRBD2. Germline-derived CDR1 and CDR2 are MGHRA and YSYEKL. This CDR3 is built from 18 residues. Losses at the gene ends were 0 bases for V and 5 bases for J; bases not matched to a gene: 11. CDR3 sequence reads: CASSQESQVAGVNNEQFF. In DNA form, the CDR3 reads TGCGCCAGCAGCCAAGAGTCCCAGGTAGCGGGGGTGAACAATGAGCAGTTCTTC.

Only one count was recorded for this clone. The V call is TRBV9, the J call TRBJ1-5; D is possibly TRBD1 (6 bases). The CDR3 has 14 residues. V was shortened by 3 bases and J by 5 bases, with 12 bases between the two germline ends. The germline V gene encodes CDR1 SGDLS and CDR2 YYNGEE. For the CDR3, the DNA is TGTGCCAGCAGCGCCCGGGACAACGATCAGCCCCAGCATTTT. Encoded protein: CASSARDNDQPQHF. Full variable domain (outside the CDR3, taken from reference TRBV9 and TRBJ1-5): DSGVTQTPKHLITATGQRVTLRCSPRSGDLSVYWYQQSLDQGLQFLIQYYNGEERAKGNILERFSAQQFPDLHSELNLSSLELGDSALYFCASSARDNDQPQHFGDGTRLSIL.

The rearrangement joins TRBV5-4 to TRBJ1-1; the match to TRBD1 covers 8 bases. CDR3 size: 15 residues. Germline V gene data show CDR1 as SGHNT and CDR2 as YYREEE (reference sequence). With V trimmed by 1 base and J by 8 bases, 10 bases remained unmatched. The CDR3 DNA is TGTGCCAGCAGCTTGTGGTCCCCGACAGGGGACGAAGCTTTCTTT. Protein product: CASSLWSPTGDEAFF.

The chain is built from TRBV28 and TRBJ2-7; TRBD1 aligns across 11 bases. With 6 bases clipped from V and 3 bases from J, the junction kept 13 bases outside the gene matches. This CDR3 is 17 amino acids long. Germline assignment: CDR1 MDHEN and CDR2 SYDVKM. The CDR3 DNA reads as TGTGCCAGCAGCGGACAGGGGGCTTCAAGTTTTTTCTACGAGCAGTACTTC. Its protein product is CASSGQGASSFFYEQYF.

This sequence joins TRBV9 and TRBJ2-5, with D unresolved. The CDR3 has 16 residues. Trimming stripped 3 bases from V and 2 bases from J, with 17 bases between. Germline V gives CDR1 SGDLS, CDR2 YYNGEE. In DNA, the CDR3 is TGTGCCAGCAGCGCCCGAGGTGGCGTTGGACAAGAGACCCAGTACTTC. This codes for CASSARGGVGQETQYF.